The clone carrying this T cell receptor (beta chain) showed up just once. This CDR3 is built from 13 residues. Trimming took off 5 bases at V and 9 bases at J, with 16 bases between the two ends. Per germline, CDR1 SGHTA and CDR2 FQGTGA. The TCR beta CDR3 regions underwent amplification from RNA transcripts. Investigators did first-round RT-PCR with HTBI primers, then second-round multiplex PCR. MiXCR, applied by TCRdb to the multiplex PCR reads, yields one record per CDR3 protein. Counted here are more than 300,000 distinct CDR3 sequences, 15% occurring once; the ten biggest clones make up roughly 7%. This sample is part of a study of Graves' ophthalmopathy and Graves' hyperthyroidism.

V gene TRBV7-3 combines with J gene TRBJ1-1; D is ambiguous. The sequence derives from a woman under 30 with stable Graves' hyperthyroidism. Sequences were obtained from peripheral blood. The CDR3: CASSPLPGLKAFF. CDR3 in DNA: TGTGCCAGCAGCCCACTGCCCGGATTGAAAGCTTTCTTT.